Detailed here is one T cell receptor (beta chain). Its antigen is undetermined. This sample is part of a study of T cells expressing NK-cell markers. Overall study: Investigators obtained TCR beta repertoires from sorted CD3+CD56+NKG2C+, CD3+CD56+NKG2C- and CD3+CD56-NKG2C+ T cells.

From its re-call of the 5' RACE reads, TCRdb lists each CDR3 protein once, without DNA. In total, the table holds some 280,000 distinct CDR3 sequences. This CDR3 has 16 amino acids. Germline-derived CDR1 and CDR2 are SGHTA and FQGNSA. Study-level findings and limits: Of the CD8+ T cell pool in more than 5 donors, about 1.0-7.5% was accounted for by dominant NKG2C+ clonotypes.

The sequence was collected from a man younger than 30 in good health. This rearrangement joins TRBV7-2 to TRBJ2-1; TCRdb outputs TRBD1, but without DNA this stays unchecked. Material: blood T cells: a sorted CD56 or NKG2C T cell subset, CD4+ or CD8+ T cells, or bulk PBMC T cells (not recorded which). This chain's CDR3 is CASSPVGRSSYNEQFF.